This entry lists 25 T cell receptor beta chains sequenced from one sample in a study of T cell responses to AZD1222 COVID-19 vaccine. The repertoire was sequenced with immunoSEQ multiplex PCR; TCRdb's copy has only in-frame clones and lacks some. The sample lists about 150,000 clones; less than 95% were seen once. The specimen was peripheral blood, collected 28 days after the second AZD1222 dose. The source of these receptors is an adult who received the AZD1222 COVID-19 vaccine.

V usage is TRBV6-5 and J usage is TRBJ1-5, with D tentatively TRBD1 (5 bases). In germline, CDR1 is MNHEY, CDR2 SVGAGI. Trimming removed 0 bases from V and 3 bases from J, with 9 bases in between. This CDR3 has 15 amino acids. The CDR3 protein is CASSYSKQDNQPQHF. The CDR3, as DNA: TGTGCCAGCAGTTACTCGAAACAGGACAATCAGCCCCAGCATTTT.

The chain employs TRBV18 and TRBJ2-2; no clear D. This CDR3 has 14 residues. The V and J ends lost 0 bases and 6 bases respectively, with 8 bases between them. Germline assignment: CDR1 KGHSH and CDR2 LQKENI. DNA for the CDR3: TGTGCCAGCTCACCACCCACGGTGTCCGGGGAGCTGTTTTTT. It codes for CASSPPTVSGELFF.

For the CDR3, the DNA is TGTGCCAGCAACAGGGGCAGCTCTGGAAACACCATATATTTT. It is translated as CASNRGSSGNTIYF. This rearrangement joins TRBV14 to TRBJ1-3; 7 bases map to TRBD1. CDR3 size: 14 residues. CDR1 is SGHDN, CDR2 FVKESK, per germline. J lost 0 bases, V lost 7 bases, and 3 bases had no gene match. Complete variable domain (other parts from reference TRBV14 and TRBJ1-3): EAGVTQFPSHSVIEKGQTVTLRCDPISGHDNLYWYRRVMGKEIKFLLHFVKESKQDESGMPNNRFLAERTGGTYSTLKVQPAELEDSGVYFCASNRGSSGNTIYFGEGSWLTVV.

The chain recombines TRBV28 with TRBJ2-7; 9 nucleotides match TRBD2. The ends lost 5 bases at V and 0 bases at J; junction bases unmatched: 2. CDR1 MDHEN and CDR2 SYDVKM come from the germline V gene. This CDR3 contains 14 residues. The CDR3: CASSQRGDSYEQYF. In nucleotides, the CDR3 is TGTGCCAGCAGTCAGCGGGGGGACTCCTACGAGCAGTACTTC.

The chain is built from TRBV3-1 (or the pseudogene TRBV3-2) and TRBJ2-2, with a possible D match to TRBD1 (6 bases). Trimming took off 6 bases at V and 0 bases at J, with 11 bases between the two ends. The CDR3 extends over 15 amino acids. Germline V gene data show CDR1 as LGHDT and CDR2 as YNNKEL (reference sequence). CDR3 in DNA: TGTGCCAGCAGTCCCACAGGGACGAACACCGGGGAGCTGTTTTTT. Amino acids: CASSPTGTNTGELFF.

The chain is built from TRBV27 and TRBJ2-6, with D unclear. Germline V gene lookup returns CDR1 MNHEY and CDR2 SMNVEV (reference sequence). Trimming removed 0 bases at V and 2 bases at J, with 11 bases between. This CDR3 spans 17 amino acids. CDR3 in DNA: TGTGCCAGCAGTTTATCTTTGCAAGGCGCTGGGGCCAACGTCCTGACTTTC. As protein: CASSLSLQGAGANVLTF. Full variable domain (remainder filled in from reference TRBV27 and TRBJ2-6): EAQVTQNPRYLITVTGKKLTVTCSQNMNHEYMSWYRQDPGLGLRQIYYSMNVEVTDKGDVPEGYKVSRKEKRNFPLILESPSPNQTSLYFCASSLSLQGAGANVLTFGAGSRLTVL.

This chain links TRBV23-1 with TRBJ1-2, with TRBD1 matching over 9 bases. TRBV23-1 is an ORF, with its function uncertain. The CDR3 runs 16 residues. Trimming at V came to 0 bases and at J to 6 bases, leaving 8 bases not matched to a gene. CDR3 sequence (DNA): TGCGCCAGCAGTCAATCGTCGGGACAGGGACGCAATGGCTACACCTTC. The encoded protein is CASSQSSGQGRNGYTF.

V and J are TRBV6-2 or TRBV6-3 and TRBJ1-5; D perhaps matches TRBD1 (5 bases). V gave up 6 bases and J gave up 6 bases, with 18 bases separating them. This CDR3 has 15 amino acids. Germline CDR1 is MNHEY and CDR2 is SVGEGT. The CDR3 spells CASSPGIGDGQPQHF. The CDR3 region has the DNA TGTGCCAGCAGCCCCGGAATCGGGGACGGTCAGCCCCAGCATTTT.

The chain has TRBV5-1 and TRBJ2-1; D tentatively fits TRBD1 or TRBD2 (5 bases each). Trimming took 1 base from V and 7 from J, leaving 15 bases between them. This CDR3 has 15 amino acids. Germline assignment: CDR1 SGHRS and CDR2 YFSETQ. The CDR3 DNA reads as TGCGCCAGCAGCTTGAACCAGGGACCCTTTAATGAGCAGTTCTTC. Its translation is CASSLNQGPFNEQFF.

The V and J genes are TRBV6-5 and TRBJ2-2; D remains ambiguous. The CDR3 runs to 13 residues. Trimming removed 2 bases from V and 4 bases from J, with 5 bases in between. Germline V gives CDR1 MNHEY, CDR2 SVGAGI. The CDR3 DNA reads TGTGCCAGCAGTTACCCGCCCACCGGGGAGCTGTTTTTT. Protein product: CASSYPPTGELFF.

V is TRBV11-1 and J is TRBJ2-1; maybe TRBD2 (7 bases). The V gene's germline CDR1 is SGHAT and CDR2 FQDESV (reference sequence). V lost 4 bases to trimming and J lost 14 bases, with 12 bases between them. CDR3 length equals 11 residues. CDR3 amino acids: CASSYQGREFF. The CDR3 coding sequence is TGTGCCAGCAGCTATCAGGGGAGGGAGTTCTTC.

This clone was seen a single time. CDR3 nucleotide sequence: TGTGCCAGCAGCCTGTATAGCGGGGGGGCGGCCGGGGAGCTGTTTTTT. Residues: CASSLYSGGAAGELFF. The chain is built from TRBV11-2 and TRBJ2-2; the match to TRBD2 covers 11 bases. The CDR3 sequence is 16 residues long. Trimming took 5 bases from V and 6 from J; bases not matched to a gene: 8. Germline V lookup: CDR1 SGHAT, CDR2 FQNNGV.

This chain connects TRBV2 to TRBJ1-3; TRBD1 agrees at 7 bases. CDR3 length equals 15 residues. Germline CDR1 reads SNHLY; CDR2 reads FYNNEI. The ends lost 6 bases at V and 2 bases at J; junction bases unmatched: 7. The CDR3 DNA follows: TGTGCCAGCAGGGAACAGGGGAGCACTGGAAACACCATATATTTT. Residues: CASREQGSTGNTIYF.

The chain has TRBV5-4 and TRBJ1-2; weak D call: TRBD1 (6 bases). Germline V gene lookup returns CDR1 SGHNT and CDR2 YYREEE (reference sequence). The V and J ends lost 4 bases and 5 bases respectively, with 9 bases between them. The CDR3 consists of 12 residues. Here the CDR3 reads CASSRTGYGYTF. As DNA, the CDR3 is TGTGCCAGCAGCCGCACAGGGTATGGCTACACCTTC. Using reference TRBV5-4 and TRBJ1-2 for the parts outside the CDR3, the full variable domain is ETGVTQSPTHLIKTRGQQVTLRCSSQSGHNTVSWYQQALGQGPQFIFQYYREEENGRGNFPPRFSGLQFPNYSSELNVNALELDDSALYLCASSRTGYGYTFGSGTRLTVV.

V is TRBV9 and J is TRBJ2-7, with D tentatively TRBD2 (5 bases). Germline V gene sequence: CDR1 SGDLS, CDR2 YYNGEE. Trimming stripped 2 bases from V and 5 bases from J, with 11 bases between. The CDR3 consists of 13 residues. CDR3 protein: CASSVGGFDEQYF. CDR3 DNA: TGTGCCAGCAGCGTGGGCGGGTTCGACGAGCAGTACTTC.

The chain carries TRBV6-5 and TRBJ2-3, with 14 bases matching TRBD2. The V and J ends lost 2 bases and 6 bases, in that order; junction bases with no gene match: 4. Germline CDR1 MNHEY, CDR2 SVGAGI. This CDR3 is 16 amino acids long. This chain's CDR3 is CASSYQRTSGGDTQYF. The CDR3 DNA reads TGTGCCAGCAGTTACCAAAGGACTAGCGGGGGGGATACGCAGTATTTT.

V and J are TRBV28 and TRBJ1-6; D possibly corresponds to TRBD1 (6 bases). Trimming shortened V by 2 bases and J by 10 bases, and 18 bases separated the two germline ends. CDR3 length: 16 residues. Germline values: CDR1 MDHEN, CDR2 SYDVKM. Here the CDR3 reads CASSLGGSGGGSPLHF. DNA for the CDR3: TGTGCCAGCAGTTTAGGGGGCTCCGGGGGCGGGTCACCCCTCCACTTT.

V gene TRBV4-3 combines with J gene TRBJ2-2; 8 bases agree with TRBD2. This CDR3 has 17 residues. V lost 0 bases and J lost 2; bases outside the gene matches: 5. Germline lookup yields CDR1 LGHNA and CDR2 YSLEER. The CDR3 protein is CASSQDGGATNTGELFF. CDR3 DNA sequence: TGCGCCAGCAGCCAAGACGGGGGGGCCACCAACACCGGGGAGCTGTTTTTT.

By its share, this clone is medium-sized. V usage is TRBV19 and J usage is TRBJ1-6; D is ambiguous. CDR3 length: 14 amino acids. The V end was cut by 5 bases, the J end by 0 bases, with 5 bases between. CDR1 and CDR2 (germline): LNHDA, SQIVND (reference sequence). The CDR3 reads CASSHGSYNSPLHF. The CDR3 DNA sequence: TGTGCCAGTAGTCACGGCTCCTATAATTCACCCCTCCACTTT.

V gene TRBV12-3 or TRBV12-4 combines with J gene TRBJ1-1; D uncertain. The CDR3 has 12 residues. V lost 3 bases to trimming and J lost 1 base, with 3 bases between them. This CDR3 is CASSFPNTEAFF. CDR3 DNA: TGTGCCAGCAGTTTCCCGAACACTGAAGCTTTCTTT.

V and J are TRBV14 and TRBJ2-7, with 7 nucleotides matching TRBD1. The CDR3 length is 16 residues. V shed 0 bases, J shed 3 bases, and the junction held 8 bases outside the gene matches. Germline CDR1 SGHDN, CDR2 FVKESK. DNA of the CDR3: TGTGCCAGCAGCCAAGAAACGGGACAGCGCCGCTACGAGCAGTACTTC. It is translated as CASSQETGQRRYEQYF.

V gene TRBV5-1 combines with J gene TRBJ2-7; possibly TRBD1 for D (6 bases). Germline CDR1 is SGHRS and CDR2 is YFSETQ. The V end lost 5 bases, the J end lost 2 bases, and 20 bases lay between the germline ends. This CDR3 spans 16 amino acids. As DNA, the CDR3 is TGCGCCAGCAGAACCTTGGGGACAATTTTGCCCTACGAGCAGTACTTC. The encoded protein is CASRTLGTILPYEQYF.

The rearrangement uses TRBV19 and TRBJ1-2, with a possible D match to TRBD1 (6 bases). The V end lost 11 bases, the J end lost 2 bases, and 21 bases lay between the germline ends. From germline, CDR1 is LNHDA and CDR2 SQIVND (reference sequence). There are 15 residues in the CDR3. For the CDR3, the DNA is TGTGCCTCCTGGTCGGGGGGGGCCGGAAACTATGGCTACACCTTC. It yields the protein CASWSGGAGNYGYTF.

The CDR3 sequence is CASSLTRGLAGVGTDTQYF. The CDR3 nucleotides are TGTGCCAGCAGCTTAACCCGTGGATTAGCGGGAGTGGGCACAGATACGCAGTATTTT. V and J are TRBV7-3 and TRBJ2-3; 9 bases map to TRBD2. The CDR3 spans 19 residues. The V segment lost 0 bases and the J segment 1 base; nucleotides outside the gene matches: 11. The germline CDR1 and CDR2 sequences are SGHTA and FQGTGA.

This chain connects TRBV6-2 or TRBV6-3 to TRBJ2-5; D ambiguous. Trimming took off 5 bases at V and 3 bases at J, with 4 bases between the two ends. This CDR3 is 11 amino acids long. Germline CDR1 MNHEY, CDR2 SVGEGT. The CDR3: CASSLKETQYF. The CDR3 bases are TGTGCCAGCAGTCTTAAAGAGACCCAGTACTTC.